The 14 T cell receptor beta chains below all came from one sample that was sequenced in a study of blood T cell repertoires in COVID-19. Clones were read by immunoSEQ multiplex PCR, and TCRdb kept only the in-frame ones, dropping some. The sample has 80,000 to 100,000 clones, about 74% seen once; the top ten hold over 3.5%. The sample taken for sequencing was peripheral blood. Every receptor here comes from an older man with COVID-19, enrolled during active disease.

This clone occurred many times. This sequence joins TRBV2 and TRBJ1-5, with D possibly being TRBD1 (5 bases). The CDR3 runs 14 residues. V lost 4 bases, J lost 5 bases, and 12 bases lay in between. CDR1 is SNHLY and CDR2 is FYNNEI in the germline V gene. CDR3 coding DNA: TGTGCCAGCAGTGGATCTTTGACAGATCAGCCCCAGCATTTT. It specifies CASSGSLTDQPQHF.

The chain employs TRBV5-1 and TRBJ2-7; 9 bases are a match to TRBD1. The CDR3 covers 13 residues. Germline V gene data show CDR1 as SGHRS and CDR2 as YFSETQ. The ends lost 3 bases at V and 5 bases at J; junction bases unmatched: 3. The CDR3 reads CASSSGQGHEQYF. In DNA form, the CDR3 reads TGCGCCAGCAGCTCGGGACAGGGCCACGAGCAGTACTTC.

This clone turned up a few times. The chain links TRBV24-1 to TRBJ1-5, with a weak D call TRBD1 (6 bases). The CDR3 has 13 amino acids. Germline V CDR1 and CDR2: KGHDR, SFDVKD. The V gene lost 4 bases and the J gene lost 9 bases, with 12 bases spanning the gap. DNA of the CDR3: TGTGCCACCAGTGACAGGGGCATAGGGCCCCAGCATTTT. This sequence encodes CATSDRGIGPQHF.

The V and J genes are TRBV19 and TRBJ1-5; TRBD1 agrees at 10 bases. Trimming took 6 bases from V and 4 from J; bases not matched to a gene: 3. The germline V gene encodes CDR1 LNHDA and CDR2 SQIVND (reference sequence). The CDR3 spans 14 residues. CDR3 sequence reads: CASSDRGLNQPQHF. The CDR3, as DNA: TGTGCCAGTAGCGACAGGGGGCTTAATCAGCCCCAGCATTTT.

This clone was counted a few times. The chain joins TRBV28 to TRBJ1-1; D not resolved. V lost 3 bases to trimming and J lost 4 bases, with 15 bases between them. Germline V gives CDR1 MDHEN, CDR2 SYDVKM. The CDR3 spans 15 residues. The CDR3 reads CASSLVSSFGTEAFF. CDR3 bases: TGTGCCAGCAGTTTGGTTTCAAGCTTTGGCACTGAAGCTTTCTTT.

The chain is built from TRBV5-6 and TRBJ2-5, with 15 bases fitting TRBD2. Germline V gene sequence: CDR1 SGHDT, CDR2 YYEEEE. V gave up 3 bases and J gave up 5 bases; unmatched junction bases: 2. The CDR3 totals 15 residues. CDR3 sequence: CASSSGLAGGETQYF. For the CDR3, the DNA is TGTGCCAGCAGCTCTGGACTAGCGGGAGGGGAGACCCAGTACTTC.

The J gene is TRBJ1-2, the V gene TRBV6-6; tentative D call: TRBD1 (5 bases). The germline gives CDR1 MNHNY, CDR2 SVGAGI (reference sequence). CDR3 size: 14 residues. The ends were cut back, 5 bases at V and 8 bases at J, with 18 bases in the middle. CDR3 loop: CASSQHRDSWGYTF. The CDR3 coding sequence is TGTGCCAGCAGTCAGCACCGGGACTCTTGGGGCTACACCTTC.

A single count supports this clone. This sequence joins TRBV7-3 and TRBJ2-6, with D unresolved. CDR3 length: 15 amino acids. Per germline, CDR1 SGHTA and CDR2 FQGTGA. Trimming removed 4 bases at V and 2 bases at J, with 9 bases between. DNA for the CDR3: TGTGCCAGCAGCTCCTTTATTGCTGGGGCCAACGTCCTGACTTTC. Its translation is CASSSFIAGANVLTF. Based on the CDR3 plus reference TRBV7-3 and TRBJ2-6, the full variable domain is GAGVSQTPSNKVTEKGKYVELRCDPISGHTALYWYRQSLGQGPEFLIYFQGTGAADDSGLPNDRFFAVRPEGSVSTLKIQRTERGDSAVYLCASSSFIAGANVLTFGAGSRLTVL.

The V call is TRBV7-3, the J call TRBJ2-7, with TRBD1 matching over 7 bases. V dropped 4 bases and J dropped 7; count of bases not matched to a gene: 7. CDR1 is SGHTA and CDR2 is FQGTGA in the germline V gene. This CDR3 is 13 amino acids long. The CDR3 nucleotides read TGTGCCAGCAGCTCAACAGGGGCCACGGAGCAGTACTTC. Translating gives CASSSTGATEQYF.

The chain carries TRBV7-9 and TRBJ2-5, with D maybe TRBD2 (6 bases). The CDR3 is 15 amino acids. CDR1 and CDR2 from the germline V gene are SEHNR and FQNEAQ (reference sequence). The V gene lost 4 bases and the J gene lost 4 bases, with 16 bases spanning the gap. CDR3 sequence reads: CASSSWGSGRETQYF. The CDR3 region has the DNA TGTGCCAGCAGCTCGTGGGGTAGCGGACGAGAGACCCAGTACTTC.

The gene calls are TRBV7-2 and TRBJ2-7; 8 positions agree with TRBD1. The V gene end was trimmed by 1 base and the J gene end by 9 bases; junction bases not matched to a gene: 8. CDR1 and CDR2 from the germline V gene are SGHTA and FQGNSA. This CDR3 contains 14 residues. For the CDR3, the DNA is TGTGCCAGCAGCTTAGGCGCAGGGACAGGCCGGCAGTACTTC. Protein product: CASSLGAGTGRQYF.

There are many counts of this clone. The rearrangement joins TRBV3-1 (or the pseudogene TRBV3-2) to TRBJ1-3; D is possibly TRBD1 (6 bases). This CDR3 has 16 residues. Trimming cost V 4 bases and J 1 base, with 14 bases left between them. The germline gives CDR1 LGHDT, CDR2 YNNKEL (reference sequence). The CDR3 loop is CASSPPRGGSGNTIYF. CDR3 in DNA: TGTGCCAGCAGCCCCCCACGAGGGGGATCTGGAAACACCATATATTTT.

V is TRBV5-5 and J is TRBJ1-2; 10 bases align to TRBD1. V shed 0 bases and J 4 bases; nucleotides not matched to a gene: 12. The germline gives CDR1 SGHKS, CDR2 YYEKEE (reference sequence). This CDR3 region has 18 residues. Written as DNA, the CDR3 is TGTGCCAGCAGCTTGGCGTTGGGACAGGGGACCTCGGGCTATGGCTACACCTTC. Protein: CASSLALGQGTSGYGYTF.

This clone was picked up one time. The V call is TRBV7-3, the J call TRBJ2-3; D might be TRBD2 (5 bases). Trimming cost V 6 bases and J 2 bases, with 9 bases left between them. This CDR3 spans 13 amino acids. Germline V gene lookup returns CDR1 SGHTA and CDR2 FQGTGA. The CDR3 nucleotides are TGTGCCAGCAGTCCCGGGATCACAGATACGCAGTATTTT. As protein: CASSPGITDTQYF.